The 16 T cell receptor beta chains in this list originate from one sample, sequenced in a study of CD8+ T cells in alopecia areata. As the sequencing template, cDNA was produced by extracting RNA and reverse transcribing it. Produced via immunoSEQ multiplex PCR; TCRdb's table is partial and in-frame only. The sample lists approximately 210,000 clones, approximately 72% occurring once. The sample's treatment: oral pan-JAK inhibitor, 5-10 mg twice daily. This specimen consisted of CD4+ T cells sorted from blood, obtained at week 44, from a patient treated with tofacitinib. All receptors come from a human donor with alopecia areata.

As for this clone: This sample includes further DNA sequences coding for the same CDR3. V gene TRBV29-1 combines with J gene TRBJ2-3; D is unresolved. Trimming took off 7 bases at V and 1 base at J, with 6 bases between the two ends. Germline V gives CDR1 SQVTM, CDR2 ANQGSEA. This CDR3 contains 11 residues. The CDR3 region has the DNA TGCAGCGCCGGAGGCACAGATACGCAGTATTTT. Its translation is CSAGGTDTQYF.

V gene TRBV27 combines with J gene TRBJ1-5, with D unclear. Between the trimmed V and J ends, which lost 8 bases and 5 bases, there was a span of 13 bases. This CDR3 is built from 13 residues. Per the germline V gene, CDR1 is MNHEY and CDR2 is SMNVEV (reference sequence). The CDR3 reads CASGTPNDQPQHF. As DNA, the CDR3 is TGTGCCAGCGGAACGCCTAATGATCAGCCCCAGCATTTT.

The V and J genes are TRBV5-6 and TRBJ2-3; unclear D gene. Trimming cost V 1 base and J 6 bases, with 9 bases left between them. The CDR3 is 13 residues long. Per germline, CDR1 SGHDT and CDR2 YYEEEE. The CDR3 reads CASSLMAADTQYF. As DNA, the CDR3 is TGTGCCAGCAGCTTGATGGCTGCGGATACGCAGTATTTT.

Only one count was recorded for this clone. The rearrangement uses TRBV11-2 and TRBJ1-2; D perhaps matches TRBD1 (5 bases). V gave up 4 bases and J gave up 6 bases, with 18 bases separating them. The CDR3 totals 15 residues. Germline V gene data show CDR1 as SGHAT and CDR2 as FQNNGV. CDR3 sequence (DNA): TGTGCCAGCAGCTCACCAGGGAGTCGAACTAATGGCTACACCTTC. It codes for CASSSPGSRTNGYTF.

This sequence joins TRBV5-1 and TRBJ2-3; TRBD1 agrees at 9 bases. CDR3 length: 13 amino acids. V trimming: 4 bases; J trimming: 5 bases; junction bases outside the gene matches: 2. Germline CDR1 reads SGHRS; CDR2 reads YFSETQ. The CDR3 spells CASSRTGEDTQYF. In DNA, the CDR3 is TGCGCCAGCAGCAGGACAGGGGAAGATACGCAGTATTTT.

This clone was counted only a few times. The CDR3 bases are TGTGCCAGCAGCACGGGACAGGGATATCAGCCCCAGCATTTT. Translated: CASSTGQGYQPQHF. The chain recombines TRBV7-9 with TRBJ1-5; TRBD1 matches at 9 bases. The junction had 4 bases not matched to a gene; V was cut back by 5 bases and J by 5 bases. Germline lookup yields CDR1 SEHNR and CDR2 FQNEAQ (reference sequence). This CDR3 is built from 14 residues.

The gene calls are TRBV15 and TRBJ1-2; no firm D call. Germline assignment: CDR1 LNHNV and CDR2 YYDKDF (reference sequence). The CDR3 is 16 residues long. Trimming took 0 bases from V and 7 from J, leaving 18 bases between them. The CDR3 sequence is CATSRDAAHIRGGYTF. The CDR3, as DNA: TGTGCCACCAGCAGAGATGCGGCCCACATACGGGGTGGCTACACCTTC.

The chain combines TRBV4-1 with TRBJ1-6; 10 nucleotides agree with TRBD1. The CDR3 runs to 16 residues. V shed 0 bases and J 13 bases; nucleotides not matched to a gene: 9. The germline gives CDR1 MGHRA, CDR2 YSYEKL. CDR3 DNA: TGCGCCAGCAGCCAAGATGGTGGGACAGGGGTCGCGCCCCTCCACTTT. It translates to CASSQDGGTGVAPLHF.

The chain employs TRBV11-2 and TRBJ2-5, with 8 bases aligning to TRBD2. The CDR3 sequence is 16 residues long. Germline loops: CDR1 SGHAT, CDR2 FQNNGV. The J segment lost 0 bases and the V segment lost 5 bases, leaving 8 bases of the junction unmatched. CDR3 protein: CASSLSGGLYQETQYF. The DNA of the CDR3 is TGTGCCAGCAGCCTCAGCGGGGGATTATACCAAGAGACCCAGTACTTC.

The chain couples TRBV6-5 to TRBJ1-1, with D hard to call. Germline CDR1 MNHEY, CDR2 SVGAGI. Trimming removed 5 bases from V and 0 bases from J, with 7 bases in between. The CDR3 length is 13 residues. The CDR3 bases are TGTGCCAGCAGTAATACAGTGAACACTGAAGCTTTCTTT. Residues: CASSNTVNTEAFF.

This sequence joins TRBV14 and TRBJ2-3; D might be TRBD2 (6 bases). CDR1 and CDR2 (germline): SGHDN, FVKESK. The CDR3 length is 14 residues. V shed 4 bases and J shed 4 bases, with 12 bases lying between them. The CDR3 DNA sequence: TGTGCCAGCAGCCGCCTGACTAGTCCAGATACGCAGTATTTT. Its protein product is CASSRLTSPDTQYF.

The rearrangement links TRBV6-6 to TRBJ1-4; D is uncertain. CDR1 and CDR2 (germline): MNHNY, SVGAGI (reference sequence). With 6 bases removed from V and 9 bases from J, the gap between germline ends came to 17 bases. The CDR3 runs to 14 residues. The CDR3 loop is CASSFDNTMKKLFF. CDR3 nucleotides: TGTGCCAGCAGCTTCGACAACACAATGAAAAAACTGTTTTTT.

This clone was seen a single time. J is TRBJ1-2 and V is TRBV5-1, with 7 bases aligning to TRBD1. The CDR3 is 14 residues long. The trim removed 4 bases at V and 8 bases at J, leaving 11 bases unmatched. In germline, CDR1 is SGHRS, CDR2 YFSETQ. The CDR3 spells CASSPDGQAGGYTF. Written as DNA, the CDR3 is TGCGCCAGCAGCCCCGACGGACAGGCGGGGGGCTACACCTTC. The full variable domain, its missing parts supplied by reference TRBV5-1 and TRBJ1-2, is KAGVTQTPRYLIKTRGQQVTLSCSPISGHRSVSWYQQTPGQGLQFLFEYFSETQRNKGNFPGRFSGRQFSNSRSEMNVSTLELGDSALYLCASSPDGQAGGYTFGSGTRLTVV.

The chain carries TRBV2 and TRBJ1-2; D gene ambiguous. V lost 2 bases to trimming and J lost 8 bases, with 12 bases between them. The CDR3 has 13 residues. Per germline, CDR1 SNHLY and CDR2 FYNNEI. CDR3 nucleotide sequence: TGTGCCAGCAGTGAAATCCCCTCGGGGGGCTACACCTTC. Encoded protein: CASSEIPSGGYTF.

The chain is built from TRBV25-1 and TRBJ1-2, with TRBD1 as a possible D gene (6 bases). CDR1 is MGHDK, CDR2 SYGVNS, per germline. V shed 7 bases and J shed 5 bases, with 14 bases lying between them. The CDR3 consists of 13 residues. CDR3 in amino acids: CASTPGHPYGYTF. Written as DNA, the CDR3 is TGTGCCAGCACTCCGGGACACCCGTATGGCTACACCTTC.

The V gene is TRBV15, the J gene TRBJ1-2; weak D call: TRBD1 (6 bases). CDR1 and CDR2 from the germline V gene are LNHNV and YYDKDF (reference sequence). The CDR3 spans 13 residues. V lost 2 bases and J 8 bases, leaving 12 bases between the germline ends. The CDR3 region has the DNA TGTGCCACCAGCAGAACAGGGAAGGGAGGCTACACCTTC. The encoded protein is CATSRTGKGGYTF.